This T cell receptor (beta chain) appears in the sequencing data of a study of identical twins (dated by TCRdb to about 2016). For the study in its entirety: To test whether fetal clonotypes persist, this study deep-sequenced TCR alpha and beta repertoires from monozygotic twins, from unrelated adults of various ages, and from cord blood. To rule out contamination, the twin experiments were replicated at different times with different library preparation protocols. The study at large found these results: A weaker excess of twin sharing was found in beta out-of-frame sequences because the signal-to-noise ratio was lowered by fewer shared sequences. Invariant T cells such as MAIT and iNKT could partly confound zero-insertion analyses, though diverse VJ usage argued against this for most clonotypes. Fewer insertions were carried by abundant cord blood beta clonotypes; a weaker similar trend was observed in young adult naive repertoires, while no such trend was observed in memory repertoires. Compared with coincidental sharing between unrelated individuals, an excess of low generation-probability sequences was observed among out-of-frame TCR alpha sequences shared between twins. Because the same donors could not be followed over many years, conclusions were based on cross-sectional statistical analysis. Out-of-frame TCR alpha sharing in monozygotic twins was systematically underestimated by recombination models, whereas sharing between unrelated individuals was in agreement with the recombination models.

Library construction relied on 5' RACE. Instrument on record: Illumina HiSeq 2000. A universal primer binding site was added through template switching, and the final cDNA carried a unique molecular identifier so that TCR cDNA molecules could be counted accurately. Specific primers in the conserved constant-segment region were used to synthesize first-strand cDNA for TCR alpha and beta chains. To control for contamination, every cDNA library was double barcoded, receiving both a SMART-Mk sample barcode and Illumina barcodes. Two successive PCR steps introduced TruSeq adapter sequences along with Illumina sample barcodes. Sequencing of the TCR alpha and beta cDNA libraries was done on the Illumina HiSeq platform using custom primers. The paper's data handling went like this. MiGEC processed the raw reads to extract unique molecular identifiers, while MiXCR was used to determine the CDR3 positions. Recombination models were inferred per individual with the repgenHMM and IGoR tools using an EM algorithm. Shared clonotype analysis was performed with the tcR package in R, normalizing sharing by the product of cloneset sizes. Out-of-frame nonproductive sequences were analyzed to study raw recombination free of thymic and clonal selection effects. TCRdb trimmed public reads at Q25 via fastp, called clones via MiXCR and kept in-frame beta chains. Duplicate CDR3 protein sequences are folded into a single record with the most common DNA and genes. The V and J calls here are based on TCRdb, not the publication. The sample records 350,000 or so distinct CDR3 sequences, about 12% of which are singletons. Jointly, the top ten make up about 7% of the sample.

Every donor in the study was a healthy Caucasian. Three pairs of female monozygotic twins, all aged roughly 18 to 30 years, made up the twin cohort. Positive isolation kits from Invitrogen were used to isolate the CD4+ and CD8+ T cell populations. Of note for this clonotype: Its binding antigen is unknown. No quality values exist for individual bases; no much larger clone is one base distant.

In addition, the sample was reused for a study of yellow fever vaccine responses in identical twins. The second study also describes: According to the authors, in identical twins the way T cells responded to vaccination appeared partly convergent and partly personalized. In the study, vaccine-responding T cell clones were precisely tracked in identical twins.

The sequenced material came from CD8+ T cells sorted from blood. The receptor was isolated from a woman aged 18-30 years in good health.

The nucleotide sequence reads TGTGCCAGCAGGGGGGGGGCCTGGGAGCAGTACTTC. This gives the protein CASRGGAWEQYF. Here the chain combines TRBV27 and TRBJ2-7, and TRBD2 may be the D gene, going by 7 matching bases. At the junction V is shortened by 6 bases and J by 7 bases, with 13 bases in between. The CDR1 and CDR2 encoded by the germline V gene (reference sequence) are MNHEY and SMNVEV. Its CDR3 holds 12 amino acids, cysteine through phenylalanine. Just the 36-base CDR3 DNA is kept, in frame starting at base 1.